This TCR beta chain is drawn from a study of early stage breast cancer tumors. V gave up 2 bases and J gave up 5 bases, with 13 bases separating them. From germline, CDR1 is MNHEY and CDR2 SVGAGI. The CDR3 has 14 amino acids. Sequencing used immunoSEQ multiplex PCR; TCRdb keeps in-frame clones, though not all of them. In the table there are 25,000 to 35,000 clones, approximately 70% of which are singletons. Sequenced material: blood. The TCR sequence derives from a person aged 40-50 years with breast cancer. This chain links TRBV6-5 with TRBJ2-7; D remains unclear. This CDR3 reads CASSYARGTHEQYF. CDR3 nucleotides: TGTGCCAGCAGTTACGCTCGAGGTACCCACGAGCAGTACTTC.